Listed here are 20 T cell receptor beta chains from one sample, sequenced in a study of OX40 agonist ivuxolimab in advanced cancers. Libraries were prepared by immunoSEQ multiplex PCR; TCRdb keeps only in-frame clonotypes and omits some of them. The sample includes tens of thousands of clones, 85% of them seen just once. The starting material was CD4+ or CD8+ T cells sorted from blood, obtained in a trial of the OX40 agonist ivuxolimab. Receptor source: an adult with an advanced solid tumor such as melanoma, head and neck, liver or kidney cancer.

This sequence joins TRBV6-6 and TRBJ1-2, with 8 bases identical to TRBD1. The J segment lost 2 bases and the V segment lost 6 bases, leaving 5 bases of the junction unmatched. The CDR3 has 14 residues. Germline assignment: CDR1 MNHNY and CDR2 SVGAGI (reference sequence). CDR3 DNA sequence: TGTGCCAGCAGCTCAGGACAGGGAAACTATGGCTACACCTTC. As protein: CASSSGQGNYGYTF.

CDR3 DNA: TGTGCCAGCAGCAGGGGCGGCAGCGCCTATAATTCACCCCTCCACTTT. As protein: CASSRGGSAYNSPLHF. V is TRBV5-8 and J is TRBJ1-6; D is perhaps TRBD1 (5 bases). Germline lookup yields CDR1 SGHTS and CDR2 YDEGEE. This CDR3 has 16 amino acids. With 4 bases removed from V and 2 bases from J, the gap between germline ends came to 13 bases.

The rearrangement joins TRBV7-9 to TRBJ1-1; the D gene is possibly TRBD1 (5 bases). The CDR3 is 12 residues long. Germline assignment: CDR1 SEHNR and CDR2 FQNEAQ (reference sequence). Trimming took off 5 bases at V and 8 bases at J, with 12 bases between the two ends. The CDR3 DNA sequence: TGTGCCAGCAGCCCCCAGGGACTCGAAGCTTTCTTT. Translating it yields CASSPQGLEAFF.

This clone came up once. The chain has TRBV6-4 and TRBJ2-7; D unclear. Germline CDR1 is MRHNA and CDR2 is SNTAGT. The ends were cut back, 7 bases at V and 7 bases at J, with 23 bases in the middle. CDR3 length: 15 amino acids. CDR3 residues: CASIGSSNPPGEQYF. Here the CDR3 DNA reads TGTGCCAGCATTGGCAGTAGCAACCCCCCCGGGGAGCAGTACTTC.

The chain has TRBV19 and TRBJ1-5, with D uncertain. This CDR3 comprises 15 residues. V gave up 1 base and J gave up 7 bases, with 14 bases separating them. Germline V gene sequence: CDR1 LNHDA, CDR2 SQIVND (reference sequence). The CDR3 DNA follows: TGTGCCAGTAGTATAGGGGCAGGTGGTTTCCAGCCCCAGCATTTT. Translating gives CASSIGAGGFQPQHF. Using reference TRBV19 and TRBJ1-5 for the parts outside the CDR3, the full variable domain is DGGITQSPKYLFRKEGQNVTLSCEQNLNHDAMYWYRQDPGQGLRLIYYSQIVNDFQKGDIAEGYSVSREKKESFPLTVTSAQKNPTAFYLCASSIGAGGFQPQHFGDGTRLSIL.

Comment on this clone: The junction shows a germline mismatch at one end, possibly a read error. V gene TRBV5-6 combines with J gene TRBJ2-3; perhaps D is TRBD1 or TRBD2 (6 bases each). The CDR3 sequence is 15 residues long. CDR1 SGHDT and CDR2 YYEEEE come from the germline V gene. CDR3 in amino acids: CASSLPGANTNTQYF. Here the CDR3 DNA reads TGTGCCAGCAGCTTGCCGGGGGCGAACACAAATACGCAGTATTTT.

The V and J genes are TRBV18 and TRBJ1-5; the match to TRBD1 covers 8 bases. CDR3 size: 16 residues. Per germline, CDR1 KGHSH and CDR2 LQKENI. Trimming took 4 bases from V and 6 from J; bases not matched to a gene: 11. Here the CDR3 reads CASSRLEQGDRQPQHF. In nucleotides, the CDR3 is TGTGCCAGCTCACGACTAGAACAGGGGGATCGTCAGCCCCAGCATTTT.

The chain combines TRBV4-1 with TRBJ2-3, with D unresolved. The CDR3 is made up of 15 amino acids. The germline V gene encodes CDR1 MGHRA and CDR2 YSYEKL. Trimming cost V 1 base and J 6 bases, with 14 bases left between them. The CDR3: CASSQGNLNGDTQYF. CDR3 DNA: TGCGCCAGCAGCCAAGGCAACCTAAATGGGGATACGCAGTATTTT.

The chain couples TRBV5-4 to TRBJ2-2, with a possible D match to TRBD2 (6 bases). V was pared by 7 bases and J by 6 bases, with 25 bases between. Germline CDR1 is SGHNT and CDR2 is YYREEE (reference sequence). CDR3 length: 17 amino acids. CDR3 residues: CASRKRDAEEGSGELFF. CDR3 coding DNA: TGTGCCAGCCGTAAAAGGGACGCAGAGGAGGGCTCCGGGGAGCTGTTTTTT.

This clone was observed a few times. The V gene is TRBV7-8, the J gene TRBJ2-7; TRBD2 matches at 9 bases. This CDR3 comprises 17 residues. V shed 2 bases, J shed 2 bases, and the junction held 10 bases outside the gene matches. Per germline, CDR1 SGHVS and CDR2 FQNEAQ. DNA for the CDR3: TGTGCCAGCAGCTTACGGTCGCTTAGCGGGAGAACCTACGAGCAGTACTTC. It yields the protein CASSLRSLSGRTYEQYF.

This clone came up a few times. J is TRBJ1-1 and V is TRBV27; no clear D gene. In germline, CDR1 is MNHEY, CDR2 SMNVEV (reference sequence). V lost 3 bases to trimming and J lost 4 bases, with 9 bases between them. The CDR3 is made up of 13 amino acids. The CDR3 loop reads CASSFKETTEAFF. In nucleotides, the CDR3 is TGTGCCAGCAGTTTTAAGGAGACCACTGAAGCTTTCTTT.

V gene TRBV7-9 combines with J gene TRBJ2-7; no clear D gene. V was pared by 1 base and J by 0 bases, with 10 bases between. CDR1 is SEHNR and CDR2 is FQNEAQ in the germline V gene (reference sequence). This CDR3 spans 15 amino acids. CDR3 DNA: TGTGCCAGCAGCTTAGGGCCCTCCAGCTCCTACGAGCAGTACTTC. Translated, it gives CASSLGPSSSYEQYF.

This rearrangement joins TRBV30 to TRBJ1-3; D may be TRBD1 (5 bases). The CDR3 runs to 14 residues. Germline values: CDR1 GTSNPN, CDR2 SVGIG (reference sequence). V was cut by 7 bases and J by 0 bases, with 13 bases left in between. CDR3 coding DNA: TGTGCCTCTAGCCTACAGGTCTCTGGAAACACCATATATTTT. Translation: CASSLQVSGNTIYF.

The rearrangement uses TRBV4-1 and TRBJ1-4, with 8 bases lining up with TRBD1. The junction had 3 bases not matched to a gene; V was cut back by 2 bases and J by 7 bases. The CDR3 length is 14 residues. Germline V gives CDR1 MGHRA, CDR2 YSYEKL. The CDR3 loop reads CASSQQGAGEKLFF. CDR3 sequence (DNA): TGCGCCAGCAGCCAACAGGGGGCAGGTGAAAAACTGTTTTTT.

This chain links TRBV6-5 with TRBJ1-4, with no clear D. From germline, CDR1 is MNHEY and CDR2 SVGAGI. The CDR3 has 13 amino acids. V was pared by 10 bases and J by 4 bases, with 13 bases between. CDR3: CATSRAYNEKLFF. For the CDR3, the DNA is TGTGCCACCTCAAGGGCGTATAATGAAAAACTGTTTTTT.

The V and J genes are TRBV28 and TRBJ1-5; tentatively, D is TRBD1 (6 bases). Trimming took off 5 bases at V and 2 bases at J, with 19 bases between the two ends. Germline V gene data show CDR1 as MDHEN and CDR2 as SYDVKM. The CDR3 has 17 residues. CDR3 sequence reads: CASSTHRGGYGNQPQHF. The CDR3 bases are TGTGCCAGCAGTACCCACCGTGGGGGCTACGGCAATCAGCCCCAGCATTTT.

The CDR3 bases are TGCGCCAGCAGCTCCCCGTCGTACTACGAGCAGTACTTC. Protein product: CASSSPSYYEQYF. The chain combines TRBV5-1 with TRBJ2-7; D uncertain. Germline V lookup: CDR1 SGHRS, CDR2 YFSETQ. This CDR3 spans 13 amino acids. V lost 3 bases, J lost 3 bases, and 10 bases lay in between.

This clone was recorded a few times. This chain connects TRBV5-4 to TRBJ2-1; 8 bases agree with TRBD1. Per germline, CDR1 SGHNT and CDR2 YYREEE (reference sequence). Trimming at V came to 6 bases and at J to 5 bases, leaving 7 bases not matched to a gene. This CDR3 has 14 residues. CDR3 bases: TGTGCCAGCAACCGACAGGGGTCCCACAATGAGCAGTTCTTC. Translating it yields CASNRQGSHNEQFF.

This chain joins TRBV6-6 and TRBJ2-7; D is perhaps TRBD1 (6 bases). This CDR3 contains 14 residues. The germline CDR1 and CDR2 sequences are MNHNY and SVGAGI (reference sequence). Trimming pared 6 bases from V and 2 bases from J, leaving 14 bases between. The CDR3 is CASRGQLTTYEQYF. As DNA, the CDR3 is TGTGCCAGCAGAGGACAGTTGACCACCTACGAGCAGTACTTC.

The V gene is TRBV18, the J gene TRBJ2-3; D remains unclear. The CDR3 length is 13 residues. In germline, CDR1 is KGHSH, CDR2 LQKENI. V dropped 1 base and J dropped 2 bases, with 4 bases sitting between them. The chain's CDR3 is CASSPRNTDTQYF. DNA of the CDR3: TGTGCCAGCTCACCACGGAACACAGATACGCAGTATTTT.